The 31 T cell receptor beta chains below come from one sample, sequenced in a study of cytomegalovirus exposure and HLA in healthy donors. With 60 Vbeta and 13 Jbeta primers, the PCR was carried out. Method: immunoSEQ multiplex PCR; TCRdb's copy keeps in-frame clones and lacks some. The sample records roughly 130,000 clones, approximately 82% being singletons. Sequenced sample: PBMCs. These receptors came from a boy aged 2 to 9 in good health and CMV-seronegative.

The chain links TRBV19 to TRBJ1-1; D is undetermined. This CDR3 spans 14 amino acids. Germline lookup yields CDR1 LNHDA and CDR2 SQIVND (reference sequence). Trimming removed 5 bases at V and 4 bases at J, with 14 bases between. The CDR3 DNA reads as TGTGCCAGTAGTTCCTCAGGCATGATCACTGAAGCTTTCTTT. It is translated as CASSSSGMITEAFF.

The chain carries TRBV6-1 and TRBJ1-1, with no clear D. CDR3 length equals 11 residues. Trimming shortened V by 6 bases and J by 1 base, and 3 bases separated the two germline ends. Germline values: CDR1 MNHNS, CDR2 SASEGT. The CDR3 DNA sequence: TGTGCCAGCAGACAGAACACTGAAGCTTTCTTT. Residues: CASRQNTEAFF.

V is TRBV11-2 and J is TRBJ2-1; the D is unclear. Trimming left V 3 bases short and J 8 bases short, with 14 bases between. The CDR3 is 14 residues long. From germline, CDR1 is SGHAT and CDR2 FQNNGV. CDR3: CASSFLVAFDEQFF. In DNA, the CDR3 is TGTGCCAGCAGCTTTCTGGTAGCTTTCGATGAGCAGTTCTTC. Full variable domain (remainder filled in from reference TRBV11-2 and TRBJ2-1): EAGVAQSPRYKIIEKRQSVAFWCNPISGHATLYWYQQILGQGPKLLIQFQNNGVVDDSQLPKDRFSAERLKGVDSTLKIQPAKLEDSAVYLCASSFLVAFDEQFFGPGTRLTVL.

CDR3 coding DNA: TGTGCCAGCAGTTACGGGGGGAGTGTGGGTGGCTACACCTTC. Encoded protein: CASSYGGSVGGYTF. This rearrangement joins TRBV6-5 to TRBJ1-2; D may be TRBD1 (5 bases). Germline V gene lookup returns CDR1 MNHEY and CDR2 SVGAGI. V was cut by 2 bases and J by 7 bases, with 14 bases left in between. The CDR3 is made up of 14 amino acids.

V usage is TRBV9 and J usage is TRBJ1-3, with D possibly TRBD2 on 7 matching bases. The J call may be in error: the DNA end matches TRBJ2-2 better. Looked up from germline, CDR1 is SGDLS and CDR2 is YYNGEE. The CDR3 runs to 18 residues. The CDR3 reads CASSHKGGNSSKGGELFF. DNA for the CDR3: TGTGCCAGCAGCCATAAGGGGGGGAACTCGAGTAAAGGCGGGGAGCTGTTTTTT.

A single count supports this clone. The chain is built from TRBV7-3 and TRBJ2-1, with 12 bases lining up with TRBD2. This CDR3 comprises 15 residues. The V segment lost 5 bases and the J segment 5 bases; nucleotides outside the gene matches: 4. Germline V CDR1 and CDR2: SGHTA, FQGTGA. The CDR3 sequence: CASSKSSGGDNEQFF. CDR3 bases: TGTGCCAGCAGCAAATCTAGCGGGGGGGACAATGAGCAGTTCTTC.

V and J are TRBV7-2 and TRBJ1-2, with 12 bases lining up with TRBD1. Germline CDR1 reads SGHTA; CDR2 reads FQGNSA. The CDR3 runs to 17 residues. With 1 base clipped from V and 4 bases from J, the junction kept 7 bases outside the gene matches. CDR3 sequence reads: CASSLVGQGQGAYGYTF. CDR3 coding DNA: TGTGCCAGCAGCTTAGTGGGCCAGGGACAGGGGGCCTATGGCTACACCTTC. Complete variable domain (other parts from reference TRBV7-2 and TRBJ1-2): GAGVSQSPSNKVTEKGKDVELRCDPISGHTALYWYRQSLGQGLEFLIYFQGNSAPDKSGLPSDRFSAERTGGSVSTLTIQRTQQEDSAVYLCASSLVGQGQGAYGYTFGSGTRLTVV.

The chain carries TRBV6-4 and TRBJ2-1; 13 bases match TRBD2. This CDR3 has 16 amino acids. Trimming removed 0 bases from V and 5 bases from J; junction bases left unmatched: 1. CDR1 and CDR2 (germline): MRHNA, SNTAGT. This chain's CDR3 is CASSDSTSGGHNEQFF. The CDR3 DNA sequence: TGTGCCAGCAGTGACTCGACTAGCGGGGGGCACAATGAGCAGTTCTTC.

The CDR3 nucleotides read TGTGCCATCAGTGAGACGACAGGGGAACCCTACAATGAGCAGTTCTTC. It encodes CAISETTGEPYNEQFF. The chain has TRBV10-3 and TRBJ2-1; the match to TRBD1 covers 8 bases. The ends lost 2 bases at V and 2 bases at J; junction bases unmatched: 5. CDR1 is ENHRY, CDR2 SYGVKD, per germline. CDR3 length: 16 residues.

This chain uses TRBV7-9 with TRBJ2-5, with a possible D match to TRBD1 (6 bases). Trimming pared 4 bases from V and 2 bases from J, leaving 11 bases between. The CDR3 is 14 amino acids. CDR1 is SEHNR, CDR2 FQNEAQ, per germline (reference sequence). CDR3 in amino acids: CASSSRQVQETQYF. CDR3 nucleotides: TGTGCCAGCAGCTCGAGACAGGTACAAGAGACCCAGTACTTC. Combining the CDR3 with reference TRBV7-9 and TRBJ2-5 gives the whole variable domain DTGVSQNPRHKITKRGQNVTFRCDPISEHNRLYWYRQTLGQGPEFLTYFQNEAQLEKSRLLSDRFSAERPKGSFSTLEIQRTEQGDSAMYLCASSSRQVQETQYFGPGTRLLVL.

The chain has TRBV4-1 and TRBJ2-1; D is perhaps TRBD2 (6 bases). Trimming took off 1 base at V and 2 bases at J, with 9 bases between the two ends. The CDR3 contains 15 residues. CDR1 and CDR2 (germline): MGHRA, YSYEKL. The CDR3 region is CASSQGWTTYNEQFF. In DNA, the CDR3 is TGCGCCAGCAGCCAAGGCTGGACTACCTACAATGAGCAGTTCTTC.

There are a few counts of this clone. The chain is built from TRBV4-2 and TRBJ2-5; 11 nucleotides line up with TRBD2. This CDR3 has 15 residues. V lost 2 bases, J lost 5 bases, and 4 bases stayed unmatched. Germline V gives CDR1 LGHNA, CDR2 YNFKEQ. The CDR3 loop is CASSQLAGGPETQYF. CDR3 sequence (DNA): TGTGCCAGCAGCCAACTAGCGGGGGGCCCGGAGACCCAGTACTTC.

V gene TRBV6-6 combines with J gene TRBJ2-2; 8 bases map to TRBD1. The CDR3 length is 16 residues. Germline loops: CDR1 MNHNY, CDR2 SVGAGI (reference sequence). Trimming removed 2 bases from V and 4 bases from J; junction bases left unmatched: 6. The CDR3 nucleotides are TGTGCCAGCAGTTACGAGCAGGGGGCTTTCACCGGGGAGCTGTTTTTT. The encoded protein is CASSYEQGAFTGELFF.

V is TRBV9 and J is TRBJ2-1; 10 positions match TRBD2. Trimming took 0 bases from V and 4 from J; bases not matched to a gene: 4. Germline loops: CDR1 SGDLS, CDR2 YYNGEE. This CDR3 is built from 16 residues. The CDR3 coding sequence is TGTGCCAGCAGCGTAGTGGCTAGCGGGGGATACAATGAGCAGTTCTTC. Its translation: CASSVVASGGYNEQFF.

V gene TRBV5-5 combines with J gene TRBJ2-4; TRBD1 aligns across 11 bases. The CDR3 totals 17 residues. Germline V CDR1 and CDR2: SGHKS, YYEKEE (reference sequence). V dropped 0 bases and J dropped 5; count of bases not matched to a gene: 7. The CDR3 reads CASSLGPGQGGQNIQYF. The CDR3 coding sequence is TGTGCCAGCAGCTTGGGGCCGGGACAGGGGGGCCAAAACATTCAGTACTTC.

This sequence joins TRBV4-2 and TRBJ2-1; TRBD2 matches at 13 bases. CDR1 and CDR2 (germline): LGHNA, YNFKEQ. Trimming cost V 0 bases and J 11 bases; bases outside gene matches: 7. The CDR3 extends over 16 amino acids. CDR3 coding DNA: TGTGCCAGCAGCCAAGATCAAGGACTAGCGGGAGAAAAGCAGTTCTTC. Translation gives CASSQDQGLAGEKQFF.

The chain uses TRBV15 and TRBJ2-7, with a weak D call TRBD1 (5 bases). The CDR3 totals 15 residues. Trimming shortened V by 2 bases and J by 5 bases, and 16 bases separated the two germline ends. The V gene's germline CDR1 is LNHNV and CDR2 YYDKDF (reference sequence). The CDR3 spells CATSRSPQGVDEQYF. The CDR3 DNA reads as TGTGCCACCAGCAGATCACCCCAAGGGGTAGACGAGCAGTACTTC. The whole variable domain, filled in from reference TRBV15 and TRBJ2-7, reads DAMVIQNPRYQVTQFGKPVTLSCSQTLNHNVMYWYQQKSSQAPKLLFHYYDKDFNNEADTPDNFQSRRPNTSFCFLDIRSPGLGDTAMYLCATSRSPQGVDEQYFGPGTRLTVT.

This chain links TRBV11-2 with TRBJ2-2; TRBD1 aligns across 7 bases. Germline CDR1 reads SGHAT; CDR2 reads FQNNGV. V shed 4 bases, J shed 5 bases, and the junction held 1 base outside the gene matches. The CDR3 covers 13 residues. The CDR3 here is CASSSTGTGELFF. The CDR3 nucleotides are TGTGCCAGCAGCTCGACAGGGACCGGGGAGCTGTTTTTT.

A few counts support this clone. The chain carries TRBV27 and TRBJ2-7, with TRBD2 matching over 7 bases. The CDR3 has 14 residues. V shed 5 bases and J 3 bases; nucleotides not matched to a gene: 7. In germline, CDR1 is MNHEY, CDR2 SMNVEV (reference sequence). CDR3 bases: TGTGCCAGCAGTCCCCTGGGGGGGAACTACGAGCAGTACGTC. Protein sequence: CASSPLGGNYEQYV.

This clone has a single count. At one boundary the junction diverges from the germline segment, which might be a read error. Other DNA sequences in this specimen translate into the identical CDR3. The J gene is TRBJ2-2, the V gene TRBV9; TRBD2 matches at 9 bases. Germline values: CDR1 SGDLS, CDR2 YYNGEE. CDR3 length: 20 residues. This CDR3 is CASSVSINEGGRARTGELFF. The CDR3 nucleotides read TGCGCCAGCAGCGTATCTATCAACGAGGGCGGGAGGGCGAGAACCGGGGAGCTGTTTTTT. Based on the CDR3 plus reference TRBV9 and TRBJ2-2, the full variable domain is DSGVTQTPKHLITATGQRVTLRCSPRSGDLSVYWYQQSLDQGLQFLIQYYNGEERAKGNILERFSAQQFPDLHSELNLSSLELGDSALYFCASSVSINEGGRARTGELFFGEGSRLTVL.

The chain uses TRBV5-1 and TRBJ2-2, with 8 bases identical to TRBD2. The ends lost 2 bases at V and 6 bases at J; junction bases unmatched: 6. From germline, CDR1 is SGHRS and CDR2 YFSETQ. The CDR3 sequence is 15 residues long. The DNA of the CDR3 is TGCGCCAGCAGCTTAAGCGGGAGCGAGGCCGGGGAGCTGTTTTTT. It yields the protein CASSLSGSEAGELFF.

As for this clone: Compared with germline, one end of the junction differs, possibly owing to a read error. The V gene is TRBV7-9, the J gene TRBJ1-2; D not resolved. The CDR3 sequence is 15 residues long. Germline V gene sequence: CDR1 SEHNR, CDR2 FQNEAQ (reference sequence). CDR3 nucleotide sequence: TGTTCCAGCAGCCGACTGGAGGGTGGGATCTATGGCTACACCTTC. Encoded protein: CSSSRLEGGIYGYTF.

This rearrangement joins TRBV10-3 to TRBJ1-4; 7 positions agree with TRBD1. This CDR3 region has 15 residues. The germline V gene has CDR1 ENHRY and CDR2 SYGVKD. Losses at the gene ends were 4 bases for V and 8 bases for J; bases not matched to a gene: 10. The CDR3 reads CAISAGTATVEKLFF. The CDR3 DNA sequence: TGTGCCATCAGTGCCGGGACAGCCACGGTGGAAAAACTGTTTTTT.

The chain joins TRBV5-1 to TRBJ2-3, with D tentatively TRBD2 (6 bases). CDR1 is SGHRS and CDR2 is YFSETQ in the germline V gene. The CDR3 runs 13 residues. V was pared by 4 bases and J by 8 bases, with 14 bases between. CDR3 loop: CASSPRTIGTQYF. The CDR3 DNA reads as TGCGCCAGCAGCCCCCGGACTATCGGTACGCAGTATTTT.

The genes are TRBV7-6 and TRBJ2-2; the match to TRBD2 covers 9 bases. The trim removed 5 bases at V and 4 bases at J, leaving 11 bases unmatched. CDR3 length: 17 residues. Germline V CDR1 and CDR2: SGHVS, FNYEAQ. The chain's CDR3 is CASSPRVAGESTGELFF. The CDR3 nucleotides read TGTGCCAGCAGCCCAAGGGTAGCGGGAGAGAGCACCGGGGAGCTGTTTTTT.

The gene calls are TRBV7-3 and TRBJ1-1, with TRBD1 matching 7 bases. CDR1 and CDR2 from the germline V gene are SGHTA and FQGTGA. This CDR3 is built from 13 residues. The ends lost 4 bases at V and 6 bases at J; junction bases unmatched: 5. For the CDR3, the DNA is TGTGCCAGCAGCTATGGACAGGCCTCTGAAGCTTTCTTT. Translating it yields CASSYGQASEAFF.

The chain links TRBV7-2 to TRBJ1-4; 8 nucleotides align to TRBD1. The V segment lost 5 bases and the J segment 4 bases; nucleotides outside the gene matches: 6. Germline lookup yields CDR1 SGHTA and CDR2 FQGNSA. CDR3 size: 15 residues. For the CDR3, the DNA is TGTGCCAGCAGCCTGACAGGGGCCCTTAATGAAAAACTGTTTTTT. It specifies CASSLTGALNEKLFF.

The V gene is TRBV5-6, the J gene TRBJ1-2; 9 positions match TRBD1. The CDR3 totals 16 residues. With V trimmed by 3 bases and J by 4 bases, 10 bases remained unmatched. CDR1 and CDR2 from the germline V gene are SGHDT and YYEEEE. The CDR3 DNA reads TGTGCCAGCAGCTCCTCCGGGACAGGGCTCGGCTATGGCTACACCTTC. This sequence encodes CASSSSGTGLGYGYTF.

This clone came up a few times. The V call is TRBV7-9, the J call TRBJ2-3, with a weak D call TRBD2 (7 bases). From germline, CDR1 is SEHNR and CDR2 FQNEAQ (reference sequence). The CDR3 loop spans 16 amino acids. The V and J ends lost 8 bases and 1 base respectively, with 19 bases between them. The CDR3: CASAGEGGWGTDTQYF. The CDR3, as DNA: TGTGCCAGCGCCGGAGAGGGGGGGTGGGGCACAGATACGCAGTATTTT.

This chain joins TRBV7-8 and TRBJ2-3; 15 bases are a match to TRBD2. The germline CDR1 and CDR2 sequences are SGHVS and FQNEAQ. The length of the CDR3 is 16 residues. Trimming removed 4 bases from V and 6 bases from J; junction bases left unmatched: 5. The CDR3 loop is CASSSGLAGGKDTQYF. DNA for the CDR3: TGTGCCAGCAGCTCGGGACTAGCGGGGGGCAAGGATACGCAGTATTTT.

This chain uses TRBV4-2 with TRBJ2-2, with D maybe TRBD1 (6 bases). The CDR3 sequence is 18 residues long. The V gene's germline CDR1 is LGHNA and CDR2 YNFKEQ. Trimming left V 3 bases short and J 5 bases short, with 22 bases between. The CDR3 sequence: CASSHHGTSHNGTGELFF. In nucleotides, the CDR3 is TGTGCCAGCAGCCATCACGGGACATCTCATAACGGGACCGGGGAGCTGTTTTTT.